This T cell receptor beta chain was sequenced for a study of OX40 agonist ivuxolimab in advanced cancers. For the study at large: Cohort: around 83% men, mean age approximately 64, aged roughly 20 to 79.

Study observations and caveats: CD4+ and CD8+ blood T cells expanded clonally by week 6 at 0.1 to 3.0 mg/kg. Expanded clones tended on average to be more numerous among CD8+ T cells than CD4+.

With respect to this clone: Its target is not known.

Autoimmune disease history or systemic immunosuppression led to patients being barred. V lost 4 bases and J lost 8, with 14 bases in between. Germline V gene sequence: CDR1 MNHEY, CDR2 SMNVEV (reference sequence). The CDR3 totals 13 residues. TCRdb keeps only in-frame clones here, not all; method: immunoSEQ multiplex PCR. This sample yields tens of thousands of clones, of which roughly nine tenths are seen a single time; around 30% belongs to the top ten. The source of this sequence is an adult with an advanced solid tumor such as melanoma, head and neck, liver or kidney cancer. Sequenced material: CD4+ or CD8+ T cells sorted from blood, taken in a trial of the OX40 agonist ivuxolimab. This chain uses TRBV27 with TRBJ1-2; D is undetermined. CDR3 amino acids: CASSSTGVIGYTF. The CDR3 nucleotides read TGTGCCAGCAGTTCGACCGGGGTAATCGGCTACACCTTC.